This record concerns one T cell receptor beta chain sequence. The sample comes from a study of control samples from healthy donors and cancer patients. Measured with immunoSEQ multiplex PCR; TCRdb has only the in-frame clones, and not every one. Seen here are about 190,000 clones, 90% to 95% observed once, and the top ten hold approximately 2%. Per the germline V gene, CDR1 is SGHRS and CDR2 is YFSETQ. Trimming shortened V by 4 bases and J by 7 bases, and 15 bases separated the two germline ends. The CDR3 length is 14 residues. This receptor was identified in a young man in good health. The chain combines TRBV5-1 with TRBJ2-1; possible D gene TRBD2, 7 bases. The specimen was blood. The DNA of the CDR3 is TGCGCCAGCAGCCCCCAAGCGGGGACAAATGAGCAGTTCTTC. It codes for CASSPQAGTNEQFF.